A single sample is the source of the 9 T cell receptor beta chains below, sequenced in a study of Graves' ophthalmopathy and Graves' hyperthyroidism. CDR3 regions of TCR beta were amplified from RNA transcripts. First-round RT-PCR used HTBI primers; second-round multiplex PCR followed. TCRdb re-called the multiplex PCR reads through MiXCR, storing one row per CDR3 protein. The sample shows roughly 350,000 distinct CDR3 sequences, about a sixth of them seen only once. The sample consisted of peripheral blood. These receptors were taken from an adult woman with stable Graves' hyperthyroidism.

The V call is TRBV6-5, the J call TRBJ2-3; perhaps TRBD1 as D (5 bases). The germline V and J ends were trimmed by 4 bases and 3 bases, with 14 bases remaining between them. CDR3 size: 15 residues. Germline-derived CDR1 and CDR2 are MNHEY and SVGAGI. The CDR3 coding sequence is TGTGCCAGCAGTTTTTCGTTAGGGGAAACAGATACGCAGTATTTT. As protein: CASSFSLGETDTQYF.

This clonotype appeared many times. The genes are TRBV28 and TRBJ2-7, with D unclear. V was pared by 2 bases and J by 8 bases, with 10 bases between. CDR3 size: 12 residues. From germline, CDR1 is MDHEN and CDR2 SYDVKM. The CDR3, as DNA: TGTGCCAGCAGTTTAAGACTGGGGAAGCAGTACTTC. Protein sequence: CASSLRLGKQYF.

This clonotype has more than one count but fewer than ten. The chain uses TRBV5-6 and TRBJ1-3; TRBD1 is a possible D gene (6 bases). Between the trimmed V and J ends, which lost 4 bases and 2 bases, there was a span of 10 bases. Germline CDR1 SGHDT, CDR2 YYEEEE. CDR3 length: 14 amino acids. The CDR3 DNA sequence: TGTGCCAGCAGCACGGGGGACACTGGAAACACCATATATTTT. Translated: CASSTGDTGNTIYF.

This clonotype was detected ten times or more. This chain links TRBV12-3 or TRBV12-4 with TRBJ2-2; 14 bases match TRBD2. The trim removed 5 bases at V and 0 bases at J, leaving 2 bases unmatched. CDR3 size: 17 residues. This chain's CDR3 is CASSPTSGRANTGELFF. The CDR3 DNA reads TGTGCCAGCAGTCCGACTAGCGGGAGGGCGAACACCGGGGAGCTGTTTTTT.

This clonotype was counted only a few times. This chain links TRBV6-2 or TRBV6-3 with TRBJ2-7; TRBD2 agrees at 7 bases. The V gene end was trimmed by 5 bases and the J gene end by 5 bases; junction bases not matched to a gene: 12. From germline, CDR1 is MNHEY and CDR2 SVGEGT. This CDR3 contains 15 residues. The CDR3 coding sequence is TGTGCCAGCAGTAAAACCCCATTGCGGGAGAACGAGCAGTACTTC. It codes for CASSKTPLRENEQYF.

The chain recombines TRBV4-3 with TRBJ2-7; 8 bases line up with TRBD2. The CDR3 has 15 residues. CDR1 and CDR2 (germline): LGHNA, YSLEER. Losses at the gene ends were 8 bases for V and 5 bases for J; bases not matched to a gene: 14. CDR3 sequence reads: CASSFWREERNEQYF. CDR3 DNA: TGCGCCAGCTCATTTTGGCGGGAGGAAAGAAACGAGCAGTACTTC.

This clonotype was observed many times. This rearrangement joins TRBV28 to TRBJ1-2; 7 bases match TRBD1. In germline, CDR1 is MDHEN, CDR2 SYDVKM. The CDR3 extends over 14 amino acids. The J segment lost 4 bases and the V segment lost 3 bases, leaving 5 bases of the junction unmatched. The CDR3 DNA follows: TGTGCCAGCAGTTTCCGACAGGGTTCCTATGGCTACACCTTC. It yields the protein CASSFRQGSYGYTF.

CDR3 sequence: CASSYSYSRDQPQHF. Written as DNA, the CDR3 is TGTGCCAGCAGTTACTCGTATAGCAGGGATCAGCCCCAGCATTTT. This sequence joins TRBV6-2 or TRBV6-3 and TRBJ1-5; maybe TRBD1 (5 bases). V lost 0 bases and J 5 bases, leaving 11 bases between the germline ends. The CDR3 has 15 residues. Germline V gene lookup returns CDR1 MNHEY and CDR2 SVGEGT.

There are many counts of this clonotype. The chain links TRBV6-5 to TRBJ2-7; D is ambiguous. From germline, CDR1 is MNHEY and CDR2 SVGAGI. The CDR3 covers 14 residues. Trimming removed 3 bases at V and 3 bases at J, with 12 bases between. The CDR3 coding sequence is TGTGCCAGCAGTTATGTACACGGTGGCTACGAGCAGTACTTC. This codes for CASSYVHGGYEQYF.